What follows are 4 T cell receptor beta chains derived from one specimen sequenced in a study of sequential checkpoint blockade in melanoma. Method: immunoSEQ multiplex PCR; TCRdb's copy keeps in-frame clones and lacks some. The sample has approximately 12,000 clones; 25% to 35% are singletons. The treatment denotes: randomized to nivolumab then ipilimumab (arm A) or the reverse (arm B). Sequencing was performed on tumor tissue (inferred from file names), taken from a patient given nivolumab and ipilimumab in sequence. Receptors were obtained from a human donor with melanoma.

The V call is TRBV6-8, the J call TRBJ2-7; no clear D. The CDR3 has 12 residues. Deletions cut 6 bases from V and 7 bases from J, with 13 bases between. The germline CDR1 and CDR2 sequences are MNHGY and SAAAGT. CDR3 sequence reads: CASRSDMEEQYF. In DNA, the CDR3 is TGTGCCAGCAGGAGCGATATGGAGGAGCAGTACTTC.

This clone came up a few times. The gene calls are TRBV6-8 and TRBJ1-1; D is perhaps TRBD1 (5 bases). This CDR3 comprises 13 residues. Trimming shortened V by 8 bases and J by 4 bases, and 14 bases separated the two germline ends. Germline V gives CDR1 MNHGY, CDR2 SAAAGT. The DNA of the CDR3 is TGTGCCAGCGATAGGGGAGAGGGCACTGAAGCTTTCTTT. It specifies CASDRGEGTEAFF.

A few counts support this clone. The CDR3 region has the DNA TGCGCCAGCAGCGGACCCGGGACTAGCGGGGCCTCTAGCACAGATACGCAGTATTTT. Its protein is CASSGPGTSGASSTDTQYF. The rearrangement uses TRBV1 and TRBJ2-3; TRBD2 is the table's D call, not checked against the DNA. TRBV1 is a pseudogene locus. CDR3 size: 19 residues.

J is TRBJ2-7 and V is TRBV9; perhaps TRBD1 as D (6 bases). The V end was cut by 0 bases, the J end by 3 bases, with 16 bases between. The CDR3 is 16 amino acids. Germline loops: CDR1 SGDLS, CDR2 YYNGEE. CDR3 coding DNA: TGTGCCAGCAGCGTAGGGGAGACAGGTGGCTTCTACGAGCAGTACTTC. As protein: CASSVGETGGFYEQYF.